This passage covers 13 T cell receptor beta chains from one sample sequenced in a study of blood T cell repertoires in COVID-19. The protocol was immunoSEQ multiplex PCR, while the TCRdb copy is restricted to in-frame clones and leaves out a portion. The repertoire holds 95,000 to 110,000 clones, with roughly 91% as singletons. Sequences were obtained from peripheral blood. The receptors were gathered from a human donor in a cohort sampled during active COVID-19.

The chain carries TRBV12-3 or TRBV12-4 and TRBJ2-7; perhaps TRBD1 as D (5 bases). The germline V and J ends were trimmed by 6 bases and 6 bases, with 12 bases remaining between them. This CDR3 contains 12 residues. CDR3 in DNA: TGTGCCAGCAGCCCAGGGCTTGGCGAGCAGTACTTC. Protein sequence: CASSPGLGEQYF.

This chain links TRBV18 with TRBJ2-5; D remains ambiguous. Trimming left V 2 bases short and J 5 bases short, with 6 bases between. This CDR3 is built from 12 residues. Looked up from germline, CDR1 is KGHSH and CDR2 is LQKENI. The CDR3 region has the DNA TGTGCCAGCTCACCAGAGAGGGAGACCCAGTACTTC. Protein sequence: CASSPERETQYF.

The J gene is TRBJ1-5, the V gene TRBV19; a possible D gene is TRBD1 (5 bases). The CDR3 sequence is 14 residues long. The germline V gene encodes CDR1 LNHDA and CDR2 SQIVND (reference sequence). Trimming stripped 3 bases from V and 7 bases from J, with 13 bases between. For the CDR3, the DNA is TGTGCCAGTAGTATTTGGGGGGTCGGGCAGCCCCAGCATTTT. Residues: CASSIWGVGQPQHF.

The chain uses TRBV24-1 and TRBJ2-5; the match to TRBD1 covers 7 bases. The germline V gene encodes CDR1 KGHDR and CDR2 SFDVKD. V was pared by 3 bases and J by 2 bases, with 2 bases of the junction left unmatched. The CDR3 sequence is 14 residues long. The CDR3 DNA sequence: TGTGCCACCAGTGATCCGGGACAGCAAGAGACCCAGTACTTC. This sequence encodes CATSDPGQQETQYF.

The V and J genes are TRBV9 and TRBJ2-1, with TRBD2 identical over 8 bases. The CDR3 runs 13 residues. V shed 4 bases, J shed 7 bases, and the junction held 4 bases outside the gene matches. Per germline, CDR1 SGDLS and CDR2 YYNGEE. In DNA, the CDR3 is TGTGCCAGCAGCATTAGCGGGAAGAATGAGCAGTTCTTC. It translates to CASSISGKNEQFF.

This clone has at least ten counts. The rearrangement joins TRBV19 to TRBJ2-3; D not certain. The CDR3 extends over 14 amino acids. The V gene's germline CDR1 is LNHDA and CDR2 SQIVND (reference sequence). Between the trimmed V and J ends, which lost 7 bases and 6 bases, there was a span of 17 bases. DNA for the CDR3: TGTGCCAGTAACCCGACCTGGAGCTCGGATACGCAGTATTTT. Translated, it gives CASNPTWSSDTQYF. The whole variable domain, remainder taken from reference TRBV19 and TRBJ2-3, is DGGITQSPKYLFRKEGQNVTLSCEQNLNHDAMYWYRQDPGQGLRLIYYSQIVNDFQKGDIAEGYSVSREKKESFPLTVTSAQKNPTAFYLCASNPTWSSDTQYFGPGTRLTVL.

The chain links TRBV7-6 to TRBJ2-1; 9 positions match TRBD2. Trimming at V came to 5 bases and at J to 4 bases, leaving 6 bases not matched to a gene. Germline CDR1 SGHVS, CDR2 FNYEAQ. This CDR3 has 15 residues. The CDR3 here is CASSLNLAGYNEQFF. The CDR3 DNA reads TGTGCCAGCAGCCTAAACCTAGCGGGGTACAATGAGCAGTTCTTC.

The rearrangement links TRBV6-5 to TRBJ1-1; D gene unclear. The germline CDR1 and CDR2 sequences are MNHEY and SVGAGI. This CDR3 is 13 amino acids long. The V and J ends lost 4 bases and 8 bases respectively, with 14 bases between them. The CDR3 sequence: CASSFRRDTEAFF. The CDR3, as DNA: TGTGCCAGCAGTTTTAGGAGAGATACGGAAGCTTTCTTT.

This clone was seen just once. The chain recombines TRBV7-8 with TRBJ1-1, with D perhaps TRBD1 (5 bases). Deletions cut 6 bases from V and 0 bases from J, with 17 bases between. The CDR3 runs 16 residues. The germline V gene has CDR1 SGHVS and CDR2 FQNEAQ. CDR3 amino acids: CASSQTAWGMNTEAFF. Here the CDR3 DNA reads TGTGCCAGCAGTCAAACGGCGTGGGGCATGAACACTGAAGCTTTCTTT.

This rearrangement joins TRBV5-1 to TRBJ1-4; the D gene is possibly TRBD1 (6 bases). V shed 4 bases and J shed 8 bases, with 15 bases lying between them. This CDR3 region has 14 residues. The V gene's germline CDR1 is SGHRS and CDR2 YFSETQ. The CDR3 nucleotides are TGCGCCAGCAGCCCCGGGACAATACGAGAAAAACTGTTTTTT. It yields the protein CASSPGTIREKLFF.

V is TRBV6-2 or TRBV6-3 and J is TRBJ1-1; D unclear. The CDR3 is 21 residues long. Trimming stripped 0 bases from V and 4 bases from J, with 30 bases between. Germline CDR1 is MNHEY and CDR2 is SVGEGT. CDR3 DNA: TGTGCCAGCAGTTACTCCTTCGGCCGGAGCGGATACGACCCATTTGGCACTGAAGCTTTCTTT. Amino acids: CASSYSFGRSGYDPFGTEAFF.

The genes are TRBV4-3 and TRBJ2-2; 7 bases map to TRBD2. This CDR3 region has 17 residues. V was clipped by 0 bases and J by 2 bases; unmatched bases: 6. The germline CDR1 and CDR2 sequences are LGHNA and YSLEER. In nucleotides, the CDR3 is TGCGCCAGCAGCCAAGATTGGGCGGGAGACAACACCGGGGAGCTGTTTTTT. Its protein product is CASSQDWAGDNTGELFF.

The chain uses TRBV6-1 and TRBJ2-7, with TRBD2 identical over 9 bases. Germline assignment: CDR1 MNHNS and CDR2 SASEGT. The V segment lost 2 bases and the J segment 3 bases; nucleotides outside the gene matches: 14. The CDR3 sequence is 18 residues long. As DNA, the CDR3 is TGTGCCAGCAGTGAATTGCTAGCGGGACCCACCCTCCTCTACGAGCAGTACTTC. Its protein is CASSELLAGPTLLYEQYF.